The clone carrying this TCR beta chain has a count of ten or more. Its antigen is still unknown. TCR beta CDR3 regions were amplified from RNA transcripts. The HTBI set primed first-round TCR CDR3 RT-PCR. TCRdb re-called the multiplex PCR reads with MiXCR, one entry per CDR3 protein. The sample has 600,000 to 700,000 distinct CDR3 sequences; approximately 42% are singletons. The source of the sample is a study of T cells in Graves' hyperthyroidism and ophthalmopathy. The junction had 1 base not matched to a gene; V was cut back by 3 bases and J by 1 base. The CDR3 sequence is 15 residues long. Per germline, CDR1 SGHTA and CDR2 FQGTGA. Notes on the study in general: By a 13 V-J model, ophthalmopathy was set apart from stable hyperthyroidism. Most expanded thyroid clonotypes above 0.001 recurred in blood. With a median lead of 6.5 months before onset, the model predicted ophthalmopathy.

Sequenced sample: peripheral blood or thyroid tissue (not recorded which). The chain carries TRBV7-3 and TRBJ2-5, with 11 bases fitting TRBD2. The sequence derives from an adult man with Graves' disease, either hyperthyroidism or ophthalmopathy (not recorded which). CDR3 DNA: TGTGCCAGCAGCTTTCTAGCGGGGGGCCAAGAGACCCAGTACTTC. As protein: CASSFLAGGQETQYF. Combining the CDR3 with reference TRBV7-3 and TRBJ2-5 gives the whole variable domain GAGVSQTPSNKVTEKGKYVELRCDPISGHTALYWYRQSLGQGPEFLIYFQGTGAADDSGLPNDRFFAVRPEGSVSTLKIQRTERGDSAVYLCASSFLAGGQETQYFGPGTRLLVL.